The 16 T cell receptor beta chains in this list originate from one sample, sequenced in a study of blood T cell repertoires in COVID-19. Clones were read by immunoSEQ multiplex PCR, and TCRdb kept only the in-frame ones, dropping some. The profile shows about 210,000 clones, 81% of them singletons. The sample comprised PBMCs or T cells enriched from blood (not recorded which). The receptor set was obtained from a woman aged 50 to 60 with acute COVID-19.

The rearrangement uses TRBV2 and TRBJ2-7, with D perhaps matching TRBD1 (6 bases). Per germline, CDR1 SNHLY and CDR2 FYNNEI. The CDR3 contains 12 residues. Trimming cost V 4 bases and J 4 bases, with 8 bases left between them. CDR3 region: CASSVDSYEQYF. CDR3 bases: TGTGCCAGCAGTGTGGACAGTTACGAGCAGTACTTC.

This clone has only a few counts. The CDR3, as DNA: TGTGCCAGCAGTTACTCGCCGGAGCGGGGGGACCTCGTC. This translates into CASSYSPERGDLV. This rearrangement joins TRBV6-2 or TRBV6-3 to TRBJ2-7, with 9 bases identical to TRBD2. CDR1 is MNHEY and CDR2 is SVGEGT in the germline V gene. There are 13 residues in the CDR3.

Written as DNA, the CDR3 is TGTGCCTGGAAAACCCGAGGGATAATGAACACTGAAGCTTTCTTT. It is translated as CAWKTRGIMNTEAFF. The chain carries TRBV30 and TRBJ1-1; D call uncertain. This CDR3 region has 15 residues. Trimming removed 4 bases at V and 0 bases at J, with 15 bases between. Germline V lookup: CDR1 GTSNPN, CDR2 SVGIG (reference sequence).

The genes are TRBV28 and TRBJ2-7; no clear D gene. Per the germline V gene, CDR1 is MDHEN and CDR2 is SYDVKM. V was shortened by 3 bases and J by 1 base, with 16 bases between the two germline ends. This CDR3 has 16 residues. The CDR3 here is CASSLVLGRRSYEQYF. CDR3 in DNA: TGTGCCAGCAGTTTGGTTCTGGGCAGACGGTCCTACGAGCAGTACTTC.

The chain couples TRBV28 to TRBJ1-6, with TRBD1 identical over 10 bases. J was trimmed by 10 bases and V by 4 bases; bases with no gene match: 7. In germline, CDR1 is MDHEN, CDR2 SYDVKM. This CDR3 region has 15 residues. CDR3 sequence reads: CASSSGQGTVSPLHF. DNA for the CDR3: TGTGCCAGCAGTTCGGGACAGGGGACGGTATCACCCCTCCACTTT.

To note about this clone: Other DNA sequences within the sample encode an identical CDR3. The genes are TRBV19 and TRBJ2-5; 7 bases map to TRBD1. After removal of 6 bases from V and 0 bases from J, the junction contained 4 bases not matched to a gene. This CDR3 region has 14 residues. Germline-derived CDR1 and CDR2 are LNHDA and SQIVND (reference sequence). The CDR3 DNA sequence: TGTGCCAGTAGGCCGGGACAGAACCAAGAGACCCAGTACTTC. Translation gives CASRPGQNQETQYF.

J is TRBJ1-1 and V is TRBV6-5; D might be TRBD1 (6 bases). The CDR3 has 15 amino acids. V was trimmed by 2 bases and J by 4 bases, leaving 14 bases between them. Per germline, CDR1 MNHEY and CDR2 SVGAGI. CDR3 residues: CASSYNPGAATEAFF. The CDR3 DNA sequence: TGTGCCAGCAGTTACAATCCAGGGGCGGCCACTGAAGCTTTCTTT.

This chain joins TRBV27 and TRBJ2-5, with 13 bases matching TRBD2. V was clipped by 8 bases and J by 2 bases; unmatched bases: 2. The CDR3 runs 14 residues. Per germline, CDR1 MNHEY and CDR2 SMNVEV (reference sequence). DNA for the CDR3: TGTGCCAGCTCGGGACTAGCGGGGCAAGAGACCCAGTACTTC. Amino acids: CASSGLAGQETQYF.

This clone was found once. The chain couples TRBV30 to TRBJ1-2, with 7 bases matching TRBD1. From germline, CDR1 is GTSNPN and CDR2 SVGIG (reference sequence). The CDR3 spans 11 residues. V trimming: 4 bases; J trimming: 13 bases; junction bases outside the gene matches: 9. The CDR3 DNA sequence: TGTGCCTGGACCACCCAGCAGGGGGTCACCTTC. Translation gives CAWTTQQGVTF.

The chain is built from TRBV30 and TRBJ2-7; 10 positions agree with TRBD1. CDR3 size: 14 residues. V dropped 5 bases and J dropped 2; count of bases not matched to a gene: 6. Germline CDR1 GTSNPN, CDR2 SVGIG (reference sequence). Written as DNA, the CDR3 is TGTGCCTGGGGGAGGGGACAGGGGACCTACGAGCAGTACTTC. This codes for CAWGRGQGTYEQYF.

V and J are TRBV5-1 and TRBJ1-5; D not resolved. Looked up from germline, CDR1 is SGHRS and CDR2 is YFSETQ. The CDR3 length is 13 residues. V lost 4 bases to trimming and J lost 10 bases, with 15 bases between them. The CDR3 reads CASSLNTETPQHF. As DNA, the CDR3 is TGCGCCAGCAGCCTTAATACAGAAACCCCCCAGCATTTT. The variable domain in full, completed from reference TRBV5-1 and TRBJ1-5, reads KAGVTQTPRYLIKTRGQQVTLSCSPISGHRSVSWYQQTPGQGLQFLFEYFSETQRNKGNFPGRFSGRQFSNSRSEMNVSTLELGDSALYLCASSLNTETPQHFGDGTRLSIL.

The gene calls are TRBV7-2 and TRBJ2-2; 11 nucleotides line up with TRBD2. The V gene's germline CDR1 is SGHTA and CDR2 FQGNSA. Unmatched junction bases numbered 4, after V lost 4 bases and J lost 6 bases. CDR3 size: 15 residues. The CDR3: CASSSTSGVPGELFF. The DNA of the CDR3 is TGTGCCAGCAGCTCGACTAGCGGGGTTCCCGGGGAGCTGTTTTTT.

The CDR3 is CASRWPASGEQFF. In DNA form, the CDR3 reads TGTGCCAGCAGATGGCCGGCTAGCGGTGAGCAGTTCTTC. The rearrangement links TRBV5-4 to TRBJ2-1; 7 nucleotides agree with TRBD2. This CDR3 comprises 13 residues. Germline lookup yields CDR1 SGHNT and CDR2 YYREEE (reference sequence). J gave up 9 bases and V 5 bases, and 8 bases lay outside the gene matches.

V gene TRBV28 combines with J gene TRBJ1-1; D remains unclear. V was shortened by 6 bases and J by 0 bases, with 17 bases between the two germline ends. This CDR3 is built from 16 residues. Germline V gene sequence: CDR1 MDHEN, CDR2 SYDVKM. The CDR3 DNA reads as TGTGCCAGCAGCGCATCTGTTGCGTTCATGAACACTGAAGCTTTCTTT. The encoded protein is CASSASVAFMNTEAFF.

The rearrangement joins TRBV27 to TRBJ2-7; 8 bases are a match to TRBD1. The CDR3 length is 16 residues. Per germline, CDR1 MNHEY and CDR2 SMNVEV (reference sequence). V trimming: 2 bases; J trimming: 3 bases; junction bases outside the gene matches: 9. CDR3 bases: TGTGCCAGCAGTTTAAGATCGGGACAGGTGGTCTACGAGCAGTACTTC. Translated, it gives CASSLRSGQVVYEQYF.

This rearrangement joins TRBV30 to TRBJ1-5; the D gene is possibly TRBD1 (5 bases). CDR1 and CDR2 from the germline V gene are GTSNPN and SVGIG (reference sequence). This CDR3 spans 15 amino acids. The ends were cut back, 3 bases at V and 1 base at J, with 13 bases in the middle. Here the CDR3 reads CAWSAGGGSNQPQHF. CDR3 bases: TGTGCCTGGAGCGCCGGGGGGGGGAGCAATCAGCCCCAGCATTTT. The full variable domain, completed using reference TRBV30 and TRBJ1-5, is SQTIHQWPATLVQPVGSPLSLECTVEGTSNPNLYWYRQAAGRGLQLLFYSVGIGQISSEVPQNLSASRPQDRQFILSSKKLLLSDSGFYLCAWSAGGGSNQPQHFGDGTRLSIL.